Included here is one TCR beta chain sequence, with context. Its antigen is not known. V gave up 3 bases and J gave up 0 bases, with 9 bases separating them. The CDR3 contains 14 residues. Germline V CDR1 and CDR2: MDHEN, SYDVKM. Clones were read by immunoSEQ multiplex PCR, and TCRdb kept only the in-frame ones, dropping some. The sample carries 71,000 or so clones, 85% to 90% recorded once. This sample is part of a study of radiotherapy plus CTLA-4 blockade in lung cancer. Overall study: There were objective responses in approximately 19% of patients, and roughly 32% had disease control.

Study-level points and caveats: TCR clones originating in tumors grew in number in blood after radiotherapy plus ipilimumab.

This rearrangement joins TRBV28 to TRBJ2-7; weak D call: TRBD2 (5 bases). This receptor was taken from a human donor with non-small cell lung cancer who had stable disease on radiotherapy plus ipilimumab. The sequencing used peripheral blood, collected from a patient treated with radiotherapy plus ipilimumab. This CDR3 reads CASSLSGLSYEQYF. The CDR3 nucleotides are TGTGCCAGCAGTTTGAGCGGTCTCTCCTACGAGCAGTACTTC.